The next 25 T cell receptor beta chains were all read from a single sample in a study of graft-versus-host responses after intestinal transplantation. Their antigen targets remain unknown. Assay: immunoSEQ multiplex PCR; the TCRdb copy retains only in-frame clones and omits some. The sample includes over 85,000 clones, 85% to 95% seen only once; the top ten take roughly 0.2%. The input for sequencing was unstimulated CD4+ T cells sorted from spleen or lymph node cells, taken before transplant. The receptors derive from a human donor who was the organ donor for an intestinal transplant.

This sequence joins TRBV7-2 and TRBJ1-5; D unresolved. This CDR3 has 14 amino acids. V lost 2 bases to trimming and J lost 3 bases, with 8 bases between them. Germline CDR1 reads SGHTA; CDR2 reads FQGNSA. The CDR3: CASSLQGYNQPQHF. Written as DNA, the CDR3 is TGTGCCAGCAGCTTACAAGGTTACAATCAGCCCCAGCATTTT.

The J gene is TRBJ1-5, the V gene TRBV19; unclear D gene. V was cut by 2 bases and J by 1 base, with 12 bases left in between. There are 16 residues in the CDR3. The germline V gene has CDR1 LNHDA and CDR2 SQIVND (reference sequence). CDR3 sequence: CASSILGGESNQPQHF. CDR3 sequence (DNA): TGTGCCAGTAGTATATTAGGAGGAGAAAGCAATCAGCCCCAGCATTTT.

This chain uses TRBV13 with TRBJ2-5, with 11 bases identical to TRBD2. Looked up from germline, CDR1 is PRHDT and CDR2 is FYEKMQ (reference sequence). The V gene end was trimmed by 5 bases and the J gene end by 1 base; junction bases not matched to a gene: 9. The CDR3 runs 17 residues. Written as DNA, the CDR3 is TGTGCCAGCAGCCGACTAGCGGGGCAAATATTCCAAGAGACCCAGTACTTC. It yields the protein CASSRLAGQIFQETQYF.

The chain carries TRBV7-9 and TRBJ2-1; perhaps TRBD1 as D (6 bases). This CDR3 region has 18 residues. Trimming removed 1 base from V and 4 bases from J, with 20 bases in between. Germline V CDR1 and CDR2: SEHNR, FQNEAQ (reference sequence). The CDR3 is CASSLGLRGYKDYNEQFF. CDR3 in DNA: TGTGCCAGCAGCTTAGGCCTTAGGGGGTATAAGGATTACAATGAGCAGTTCTTC.

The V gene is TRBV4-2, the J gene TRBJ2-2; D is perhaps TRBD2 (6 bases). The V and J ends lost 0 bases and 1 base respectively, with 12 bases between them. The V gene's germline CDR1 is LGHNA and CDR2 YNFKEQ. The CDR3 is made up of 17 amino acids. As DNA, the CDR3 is TGTGCCAGCAGCCAAGATTTCGGGGGAAAGAACACCGGGGAGCTGTTTTTT. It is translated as CASSQDFGGKNTGELFF.

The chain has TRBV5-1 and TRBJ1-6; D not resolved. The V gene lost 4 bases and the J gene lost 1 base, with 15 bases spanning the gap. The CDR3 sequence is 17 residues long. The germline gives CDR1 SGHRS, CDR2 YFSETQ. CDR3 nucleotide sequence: TGCGCCAGCAGCCCTAACGAGCGCAGTTCCTATAATTCACCCCTCCACTTT. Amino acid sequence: CASSPNERSSYNSPLHF. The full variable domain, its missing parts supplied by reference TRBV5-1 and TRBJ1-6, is KAGVTQTPRYLIKTRGQQVTLSCSPISGHRSVSWYQQTPGQGLQFLFEYFSETQRNKGNFPGRFSGRQFSNSRSEMNVSTLELGDSALYLCASSPNERSSYNSPLHFGNGTRLTVT.

The CDR3 spells CASSLSWVVNTEAFF. For the CDR3, the DNA is TGTGCCAGCAGTTTAAGTTGGGTAGTGAACACTGAAGCTTTCTTT. The J gene is TRBJ1-1, the V gene TRBV28; no firm D call. This CDR3 has 15 amino acids. The V gene's germline CDR1 is MDHEN and CDR2 SYDVKM. With 2 bases removed from V and 0 bases from J, the gap between germline ends came to 10 bases. Supplemented by reference TRBV28 and TRBJ1-1, the full variable domain reads DVKVTQSSRYLVKRTGEKVFLECVQDMDHENMFWYRQDPGLGLRLIYFSYDVKMKEKGDIPEGYSVSREKKERFSLILESASTNQTSMYLCASSLSWVVNTEAFFGQGTRLTVV.

The CDR3: CASSLAGQGNEKLFF. CDR3 coding DNA: TGTGCCAGCAGCTTGGCGGGACAGGGTAATGAAAAACTGTTTTTT. The V gene is TRBV5-4, the J gene TRBJ1-4, with 9 bases lining up with TRBD1. This CDR3 has 15 amino acids. Germline trimming cut 0 bases from V and 4 bases from J; bases unmatched to any gene: 1. CDR1 is SGHNT, CDR2 YYREEE, per germline (reference sequence).

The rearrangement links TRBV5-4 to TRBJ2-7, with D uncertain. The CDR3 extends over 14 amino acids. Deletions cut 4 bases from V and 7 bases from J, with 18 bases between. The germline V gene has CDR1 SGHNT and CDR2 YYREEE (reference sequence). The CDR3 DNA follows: TGTGCCAGCAGCCCCTGGACGGGCGGCGGAGAGCAGTACTTC. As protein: CASSPWTGGGEQYF.

This chain's CDR3 is CASTGQGGDTQYF. CDR3 bases: TGTGCCAGCACCGGACAGGGTGGAGATACGCAGTATTTT. The V call is TRBV18, the J call TRBJ2-3, with 8 positions matching TRBD1. The CDR3 has 13 residues. V shed 8 bases and J 5 bases; nucleotides not matched to a gene: 6. Germline loops: CDR1 KGHSH, CDR2 LQKENI.

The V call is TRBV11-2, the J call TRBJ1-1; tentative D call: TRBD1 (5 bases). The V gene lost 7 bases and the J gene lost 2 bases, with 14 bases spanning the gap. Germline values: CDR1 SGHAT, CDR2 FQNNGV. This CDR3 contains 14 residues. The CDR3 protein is CASTRRQLNTEAFF. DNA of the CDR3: TGTGCCAGCACCAGAAGACAGCTTAACACTGAAGCTTTCTTT.

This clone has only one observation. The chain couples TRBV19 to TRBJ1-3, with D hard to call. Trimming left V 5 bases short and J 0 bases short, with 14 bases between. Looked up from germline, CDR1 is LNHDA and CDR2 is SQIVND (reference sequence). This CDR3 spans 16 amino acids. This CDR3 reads CASSGEDGYSGNTIYF. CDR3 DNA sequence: TGTGCCAGTAGTGGGGAGGACGGCTACTCTGGAAACACCATATATTTT. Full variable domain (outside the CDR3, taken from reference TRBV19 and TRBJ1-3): DGGITQSPKYLFRKEGQNVTLSCEQNLNHDAMYWYRQDPGQGLRLIYYSQIVNDFQKGDIAEGYSVSREKKESFPLTVTSAQKNPTAFYLCASSGEDGYSGNTIYFGEGSWLTVV.

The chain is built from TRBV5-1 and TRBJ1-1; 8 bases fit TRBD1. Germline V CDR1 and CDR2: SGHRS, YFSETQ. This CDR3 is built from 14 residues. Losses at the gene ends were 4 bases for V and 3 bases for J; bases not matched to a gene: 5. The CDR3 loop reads CASSPQGVHTEAFF. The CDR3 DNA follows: TGCGCCAGCAGCCCACAGGGGGTCCACACTGAAGCTTTCTTT.

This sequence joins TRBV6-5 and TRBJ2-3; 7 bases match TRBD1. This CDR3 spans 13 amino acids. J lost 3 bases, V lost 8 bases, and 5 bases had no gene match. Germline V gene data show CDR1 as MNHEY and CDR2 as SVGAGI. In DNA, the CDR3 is TGTGCCAGCGAGGAGACAGGGACAGATACGCAGTATTTT. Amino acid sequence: CASEETGTDTQYF.

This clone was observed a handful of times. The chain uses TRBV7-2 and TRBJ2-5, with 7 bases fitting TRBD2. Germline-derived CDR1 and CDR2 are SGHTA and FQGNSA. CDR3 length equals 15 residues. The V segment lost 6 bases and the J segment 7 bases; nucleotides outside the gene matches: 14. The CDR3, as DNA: TGTGCCAGCAGTCAAGCGAGCGGGGACGTAGGGACCCAGTACTTC. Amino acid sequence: CASSQASGDVGTQYF.

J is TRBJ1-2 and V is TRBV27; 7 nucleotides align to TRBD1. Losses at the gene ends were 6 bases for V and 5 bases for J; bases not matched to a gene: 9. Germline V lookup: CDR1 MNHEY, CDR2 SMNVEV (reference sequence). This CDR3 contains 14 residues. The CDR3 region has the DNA TGTGCCAGCAGCGATCTGGGACAGAGATATGGCTACACCTTC. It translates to CASSDLGQRYGYTF.

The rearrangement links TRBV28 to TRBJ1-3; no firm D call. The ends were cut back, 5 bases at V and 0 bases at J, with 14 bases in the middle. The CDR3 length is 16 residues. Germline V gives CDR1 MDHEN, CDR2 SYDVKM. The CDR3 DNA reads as TGTGCCAGCAGTCCTGAAACACTGTTCTCTGGAAACACCATATATTTT. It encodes CASSPETLFSGNTIYF.

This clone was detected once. DNA for the CDR3: TGTGCCAGCTCACCCGAATTCATTGCCGGGACAGGGGTCGGTTTTGGCTACACCTTC. Encoded protein: CASSPEFIAGTGVGFGYTF. The rearrangement links TRBV18 to TRBJ1-2; 10 bases are shared with TRBD1. Germline V gives CDR1 KGHSH, CDR2 LQKENI. Trimming took 3 bases from V and 7 from J; bases not matched to a gene: 20. The CDR3 sequence is 19 residues long.

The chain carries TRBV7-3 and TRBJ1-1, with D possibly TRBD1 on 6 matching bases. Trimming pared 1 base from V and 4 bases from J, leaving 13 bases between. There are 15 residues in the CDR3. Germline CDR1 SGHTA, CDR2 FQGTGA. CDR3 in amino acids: CASSLRPGDITEAFF. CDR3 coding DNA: TGTGCCAGCAGCTTAAGGCCAGGGGATATCACTGAAGCTTTCTTT.

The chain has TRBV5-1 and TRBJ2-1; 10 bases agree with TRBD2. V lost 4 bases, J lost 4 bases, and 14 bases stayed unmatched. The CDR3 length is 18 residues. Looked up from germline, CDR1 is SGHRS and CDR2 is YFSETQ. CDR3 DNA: TGCGCCAGCAGCGCCACCTATAGCTTTAGCGGGGGGTACAATGAGCAGTTCTTC. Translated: CASSATYSFSGGYNEQFF.

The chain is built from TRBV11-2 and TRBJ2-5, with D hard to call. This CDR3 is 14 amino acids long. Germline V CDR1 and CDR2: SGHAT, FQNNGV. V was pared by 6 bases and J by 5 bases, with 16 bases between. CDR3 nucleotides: TGTGCCAGCAGGCCCACGGGTAGCTGGGAGACCCAGTACTTC. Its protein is CASRPTGSWETQYF.

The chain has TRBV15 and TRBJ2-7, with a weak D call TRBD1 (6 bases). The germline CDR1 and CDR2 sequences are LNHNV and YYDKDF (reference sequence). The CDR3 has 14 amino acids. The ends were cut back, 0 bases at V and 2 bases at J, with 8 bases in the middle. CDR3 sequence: CATSREQGTYEQYF. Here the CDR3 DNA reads TGTGCCACCAGCAGAGAACAGGGAACCTACGAGCAGTACTTC.

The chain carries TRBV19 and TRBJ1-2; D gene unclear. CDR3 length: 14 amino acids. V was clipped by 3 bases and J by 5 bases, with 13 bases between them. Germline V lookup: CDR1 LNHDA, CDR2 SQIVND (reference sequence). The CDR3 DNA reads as TGTGCCAGTAGTATGCTAACTATCCCTTATGGCTACACCTTC. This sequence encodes CASSMLTIPYGYTF. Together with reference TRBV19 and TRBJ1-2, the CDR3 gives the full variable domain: DGGITQSPKYLFRKEGQNVTLSCEQNLNHDAMYWYRQDPGQGLRLIYYSQIVNDFQKGDIAEGYSVSREKKESFPLTVTSAQKNPTAFYLCASSMLTIPYGYTFGSGTRLTVV.

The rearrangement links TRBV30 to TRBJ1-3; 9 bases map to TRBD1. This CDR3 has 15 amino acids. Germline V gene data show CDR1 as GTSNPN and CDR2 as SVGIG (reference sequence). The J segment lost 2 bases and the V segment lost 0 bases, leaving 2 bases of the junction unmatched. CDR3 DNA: TGTGCCTGGAGTGTACAGGGGGCGCCTGGAAACACCATATATTTT. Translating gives CAWSVQGAPGNTIYF.

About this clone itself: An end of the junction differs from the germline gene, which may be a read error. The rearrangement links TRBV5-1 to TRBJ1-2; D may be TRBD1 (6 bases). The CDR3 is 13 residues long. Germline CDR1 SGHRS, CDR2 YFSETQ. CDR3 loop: CASGMAGAGGYTF. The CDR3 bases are TGTGCCAGCGGAATGGCAGGGGCAGGTGGCTACACCTTC.